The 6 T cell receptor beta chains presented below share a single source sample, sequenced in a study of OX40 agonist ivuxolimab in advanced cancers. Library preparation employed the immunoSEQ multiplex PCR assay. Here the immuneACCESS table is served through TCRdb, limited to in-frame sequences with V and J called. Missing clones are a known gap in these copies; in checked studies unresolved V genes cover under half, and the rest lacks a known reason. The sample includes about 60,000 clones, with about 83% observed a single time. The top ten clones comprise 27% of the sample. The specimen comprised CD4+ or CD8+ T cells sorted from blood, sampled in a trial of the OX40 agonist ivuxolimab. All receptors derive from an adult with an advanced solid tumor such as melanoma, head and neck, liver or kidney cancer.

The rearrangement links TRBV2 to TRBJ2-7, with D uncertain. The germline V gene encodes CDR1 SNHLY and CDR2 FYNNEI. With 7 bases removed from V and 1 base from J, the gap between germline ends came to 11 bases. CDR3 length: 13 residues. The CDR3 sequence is CASKENLSYEQYF. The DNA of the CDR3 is TGTGCCAGCAAAGAAAACCTTTCCTACGAGCAGTACTTC.

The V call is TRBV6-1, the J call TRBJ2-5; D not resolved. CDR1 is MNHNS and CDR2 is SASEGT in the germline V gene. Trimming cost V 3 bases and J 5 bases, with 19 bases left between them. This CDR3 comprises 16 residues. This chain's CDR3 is CASSDPFRTGTETQYF. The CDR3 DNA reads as TGTGCCAGCAGTGATCCCTTTCGGACCGGAACGGAGACCCAGTACTTC.

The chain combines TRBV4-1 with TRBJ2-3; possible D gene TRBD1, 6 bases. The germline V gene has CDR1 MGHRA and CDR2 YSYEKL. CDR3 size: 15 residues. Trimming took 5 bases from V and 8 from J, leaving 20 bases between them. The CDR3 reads CASSTPGQRNPTQYF. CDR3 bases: TGCGCCAGCAGCACACCGGGACAACGAAACCCTACGCAGTATTTT.

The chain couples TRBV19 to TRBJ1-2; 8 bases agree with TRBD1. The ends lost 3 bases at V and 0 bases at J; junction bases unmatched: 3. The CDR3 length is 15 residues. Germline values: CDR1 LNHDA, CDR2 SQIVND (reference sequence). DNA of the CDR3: TGTGCCAGTAGTATGTTGGACAGGGCTAACTATGGCTACACCTTC. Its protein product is CASSMLDRANYGYTF.

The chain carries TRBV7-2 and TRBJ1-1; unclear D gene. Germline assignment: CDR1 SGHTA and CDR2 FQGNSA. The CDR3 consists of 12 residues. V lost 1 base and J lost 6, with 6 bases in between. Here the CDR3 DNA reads TGTGCCAGCAGCTTAGGAGGAGCTGAAGCTTTCTTT. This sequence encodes CASSLGGAEAFF.

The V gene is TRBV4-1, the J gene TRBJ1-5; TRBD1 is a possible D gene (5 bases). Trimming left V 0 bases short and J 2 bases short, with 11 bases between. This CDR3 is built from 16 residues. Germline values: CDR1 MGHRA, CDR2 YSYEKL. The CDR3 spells CASSQDRGMGNQPQHF. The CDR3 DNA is TGCGCCAGCAGCCAAGATAGGGGTATGGGCAATCAGCCCCAGCATTTT.